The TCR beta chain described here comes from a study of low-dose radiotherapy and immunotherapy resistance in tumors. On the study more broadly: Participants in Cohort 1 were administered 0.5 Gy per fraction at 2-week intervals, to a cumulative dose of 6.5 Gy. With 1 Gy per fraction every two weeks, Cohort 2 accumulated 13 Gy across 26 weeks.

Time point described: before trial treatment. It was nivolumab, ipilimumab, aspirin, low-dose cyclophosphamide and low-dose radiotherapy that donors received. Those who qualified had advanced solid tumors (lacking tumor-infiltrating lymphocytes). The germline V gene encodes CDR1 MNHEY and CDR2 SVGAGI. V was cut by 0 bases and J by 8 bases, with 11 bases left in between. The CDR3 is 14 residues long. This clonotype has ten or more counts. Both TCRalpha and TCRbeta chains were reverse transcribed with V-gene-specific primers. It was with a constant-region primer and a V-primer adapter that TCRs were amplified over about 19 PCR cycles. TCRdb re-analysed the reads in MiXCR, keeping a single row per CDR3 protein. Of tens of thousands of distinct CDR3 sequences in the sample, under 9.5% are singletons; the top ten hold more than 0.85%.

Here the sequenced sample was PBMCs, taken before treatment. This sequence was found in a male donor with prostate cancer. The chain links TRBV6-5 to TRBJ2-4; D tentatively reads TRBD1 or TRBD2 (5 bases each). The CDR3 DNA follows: TGTGCCAGCAGTTACTCCGGGGCCAGATACATTCAGTACTTC. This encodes CASSYSGARYIQYF.